These T cell receptor beta chains were read from a single sample in a study of blood T cell repertoires in COVID-19. TCRdb's table, derived via immunoSEQ multiplex PCR, lists solely in-frame clones and lacks some. The table lists around 150,000 clones, 80% to 95% of them singletons, with approximately 4.9% in the top ten. The sample consisted of peripheral blood. The source is a man aged 30 to 39 with COVID-19, enrolled during active disease. The CDR3 runs from the conserved cysteine through the conserved F or W. D genes are given only for firm matches. Part of the rows lack a size; the others show once, few, many or a class for expanded clones.

NA	TRBV6-1	TRBJ2-7	NA	TGTGCCAGCAGTGAACAGGGCGGCTACGAGCAGTACTTC	CASSEQGGYEQYF
TRBD1	TRBV5-4	TRBJ2-7	NA	TGTGCCAGCAGCCAAAGACAGGGAGTTTCCTACGAGCAGTACTTC	CASSQRQGVSYEQYF
TRBD1	TRBV10-3	TRBJ1-4	NA	TGTGCCATCAGTGAAAGGCAGGGGGGAGGTGAAAAACTGTTTTTT	CAISERQGGGEKLFF
TRBD1	TRBV6-2/TRBV6-3	TRBJ1-4	NA	TGTGCCAGCAGTCCCCAGGGGGCTAGGAGGGAAAAACTGTTTTTT	CASSPQGARREKLFF
TRBD2	TRBV6-5	TRBJ2-1	NA	TGTGCCAGCAGGGACCGGGGGGCCTACAATGAGCAGTTCTTC	CASRDRGAYNEQFF
NA	TRBV5-5	TRBJ2-1	NA	TGTGCCAGCAGCTTGGAAGGACAAAGATACAATGAGCAGTTCTTC	CASSLEGQRYNEQFF
NA	TRBV7-7	TRBJ2-2	NA	TGTGCCAGCAGCTTATATGTAGACTCCGCGAACACCGGGGAGCTGTTTTTT	CASSLYVDSANTGELFF
NA	TRBV6-4	TRBJ1-5	NA	TGTGCCAGCAGCCTGACGGGTATAGAGCCCCAGCATTTT	CASSLTGIEPQHF
TRBD1	TRBV19	TRBJ1-5	NA	TGTGCCAGTAGCAACACCCGGCAGGGGGCCTATCAGCCCCAGCATTTT	CASSNTRQGAYQPQHF
TRBD1	TRBV7-2	TRBJ1-6	once	TGTGCCAGCAGCTCCGGGACAGGGCATTCACCCCTCCACTTT	CASSSGTGHSPLHF
NA	TRBV5-1	TRBJ1-3	NA	TGCGCCAGCAGCTGGCGGGACGCATACTCTGGAAACACCATATATTTT	CASSWRDAYSGNTIYF
NA	TRBV2	TRBJ1-6	NA	TGTGCCAGCAGTGTGGGGTTACAGGGATTAGGTTCACCCCTCCACTTT	CASSVGLQGLGSPLHF
NA	TRBV13	TRBJ2-5	once	TGTGCCAGCTCCTTCGTAGCGGCCCAAGAGACCCAGTACTTC	CASSFVAAQETQYF
TRBD1	TRBV27	TRBJ1-2	NA	TGTGCCAGCAGTCCCCGCCCTGGGGACAGGGGCTACACCTTC	CASSPRPGDRGYTF
NA	TRBV27	TRBJ2-1	NA	TGTGCCAGCAGTTCCCCCCCGCTGTGGCGGCCCAGCTCCTACAATGAGCAGTTCTTC	CASSSPPLWRPSSYNEQFF
NA	TRBV19	TRBJ1-2	NA	TGTGCCAGTAGTAATATTCTGTCGGGGGGTGACGAGCGCTATGGCTACACCTTC	CASSNILSGGDERYGYTF
NA	TRBV27	TRBJ2-5	NA	TGTGCCAGCAGTCCCATGGGGGGATTTCCCCCGAAAGAGACCCAGTACTTC	CASSPMGGFPPKETQYF
NA	TRBV19	TRBJ2-3	NA	TGTGCCAGTAGTATAGAAGCTGGAGGAACGACAGATACGCAGTATTTT	CASSIEAGGTTDTQYF
TRBD1	TRBV6-6	TRBJ2-1	NA	TGTGCCAGCAGTTACCCGACAGGGAGCTCCTACAATGAGCAGTTCTTC	CASSYPTGSSYNEQFF
TRBD2	TRBV5-4	TRBJ2-3	NA	TGTGCCAGCAGCTTGGCATCGCTAGCGGGAGGTTTTGATACGCAGTATTTT	CASSLASLAGGFDTQYF
TRBD1	TRBV29-1	TRBJ2-5	NA	TGCAGCGGTTATGGGACAGGGGAGGAAGAGACCCAGTACTTC	CSGYGTGEEETQYF
TRBD1	TRBV2	TRBJ1-1	NA	TGTGCCAGCAGTGTCGGGGCAGGGGGCGAGGACACTGAAGCTTTCTTT	CASSVGAGGEDTEAFF
TRBD2	TRBV5-1	TRBJ2-2	NA	TGCGCCAGCAGTTTGACTAGCGGGCAGAACACCGGGGAGCTGTTTTTT	CASSLTSGQNTGELFF
NA	TRBV3-1/TRBV3-2	TRBJ2-7	NA	TGTGCCAGCAGCCAAGATATTGACGAGCAGTACTTC	CASSQDIDEQYF
TRBD1	TRBV30	TRBJ2-1	NA	TGTGCCTGGACTTTGGGGACAGGCCTTTACAATGAGCAGTTCTTC	CAWTLGTGLYNEQFF
TRBD1	TRBV25-1	TRBJ1-2	NA	TGTGCCAGCAGTGAATCCCTGACAGGGGGGGGCGGCTACACCTTC	CASSESLTGGGGYTF
TRBD1	TRBV7-9	TRBJ1-6	once	TGTGCCAGCAGCCCATGGTGGGGACAGGGTAATTCACCCCTCCACTTT	CASSPWWGQGNSPLHF
TRBD1	TRBV30	TRBJ2-1	once	TGTGCCTGGAGAGGACAGGGGAGGATGGATGAGCAGTTCTTC	CAWRGQGRMDEQFF
TRBD2	TRBV5-1	TRBJ2-7	NA	TGCGCCAGCAGCTTGGGACTAGCGGGTAGAGAGCAGTACTTC	CASSLGLAGREQYF
NA	TRBV7-3	TRBJ2-3	NA	TGTGCCAGCAGCTTAACCGGGGTAGATACGCAGTATTTT	CASSLTGVDTQYF
TRBD1	TRBV5-8	TRBJ2-7	NA	TGTGCCAGCAGCGGGTGGGACAGAGCTTCCTACGAGCAGTACTTC	CASSGWDRASYEQYF
TRBD1	TRBV7-2	TRBJ2-1	NA	TGTGCCAGCAGCTTAGACAGGGGGCATTTCAATGAGCAGTTCTTC	CASSLDRGHFNEQFF
TRBD2	TRBV6-2/TRBV6-3	TRBJ2-1	NA	TGTGCCAGCAGTTACCTTTATACTAGCGGGGGGGCATATGAGCAGTTCTTC	CASSYLYTSGGAYEQFF
TRBD1	TRBV28	TRBJ2-5	NA	TGTGCCAGCACCTGGACAGGGGTCCAAGAGACCCAGTACTTC	CASTWTGVQETQYF
TRBD1	TRBV20-1	TRBJ2-7	NA	TGCAGTGCTAGTCTTACAGGGGCCCCCGGCGAGCAGTACTTC	CSASLTGAPGEQYF
NA	TRBV9	TRBJ2-1	NA	TGTGCCAGCAGCGTAAGTTACCGACCGGGTGAGCAGTTCTTC	CASSVSYRPGEQFF
NA	TRBV19	TRBJ2-7	NA	TGTGCCAGTAGTATAGGGCACAGTGGGTCCTACGAGCAGTACTTC	CASSIGHSGSYEQYF